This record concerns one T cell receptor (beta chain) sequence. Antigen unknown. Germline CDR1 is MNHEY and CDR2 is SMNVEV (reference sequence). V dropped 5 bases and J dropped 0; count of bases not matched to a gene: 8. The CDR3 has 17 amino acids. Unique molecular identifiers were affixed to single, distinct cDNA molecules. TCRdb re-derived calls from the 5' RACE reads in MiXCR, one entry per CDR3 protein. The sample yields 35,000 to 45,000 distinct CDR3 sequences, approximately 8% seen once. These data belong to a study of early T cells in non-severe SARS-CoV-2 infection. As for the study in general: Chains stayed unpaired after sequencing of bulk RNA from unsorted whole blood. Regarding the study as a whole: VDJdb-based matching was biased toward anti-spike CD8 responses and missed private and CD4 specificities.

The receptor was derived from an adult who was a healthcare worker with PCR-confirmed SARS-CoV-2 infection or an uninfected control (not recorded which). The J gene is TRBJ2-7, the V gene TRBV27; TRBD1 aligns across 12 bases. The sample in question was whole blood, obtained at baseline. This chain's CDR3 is CASSLRDRGRNSYEQYF. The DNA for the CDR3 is TGTGCCAGCAGTCTCCGGGACAGGGGGCGCAACTCCTACGAGCAGTACTTC.